The 23 T cell receptor beta chains presented below share a single source sample, sequenced in a study of metastatic and nonmetastatic thyroid tumors. No patient had received any treatment before thyroid surgery. Via MiXCR, TCRdb re-called the PCR reads. The top ten hold 6.1% of the sample, which has approximately 21,000 clones, about 30% seen once. Sequencing was performed on blood. Receptor source: a female donor with papillary thyroid cancer or a benign thyroid nodule (not recorded which). Some clones in this sample may be carry-over from other donors' samples.

This clone came up many times. J is TRBJ2-7 and V is TRBV11-3; 7 nucleotides agree with TRBD1. After removal of 5 bases from V and 7 bases from J, the junction contained 14 bases not matched to a gene. CDR3 length: 15 residues. Germline lookup yields CDR1 SGHNT and CDR2 YENEEA. Here the CDR3 DNA reads TGTGCCAGCAGCAATCTGGACAGGAACTCCGGAGAGCAGTACTTC. Translated, it gives CASSNLDRNSGEQYF.

This clone was recorded at least ten times. The chain joins TRBV5-6 to TRBJ2-7, with 7 bases aligning to TRBD2. The CDR3 contains 16 residues. Germline CDR1 SGHDT, CDR2 YYEEEE. V was clipped by 1 base and J by 6 bases; unmatched bases: 13. The CDR3 is CASSLWLGGVPSEQYF. For the CDR3, the DNA is TGTGCCAGCAGCTTGTGGTTGGGGGGGGTTCCTAGCGAGCAGTACTTC.

This clone was observed at least ten times. The V gene is TRBV29-1, the J gene TRBJ1-4; 9 bases map to TRBD1. The length of the CDR3 is 14 residues. From germline, CDR1 is SQVTM and CDR2 ANQGSEA. Trimming removed 7 bases from V and 8 bases from J; junction bases left unmatched: 11. CDR3 coding DNA: TGCAGCGCGGGACAGGGAGGGGCTCGAGAAAAACTGTTTTTT. This encodes CSAGQGGAREKLFF.

This clone was seen many times. The gene calls are TRBV5-4 and TRBJ2-1; D perhaps matches TRBD1 (6 bases). The CDR3 has 15 residues. V shed 5 bases and J shed 5 bases, with 17 bases lying between them. The germline CDR1 and CDR2 sequences are SGHNT and YYREEE (reference sequence). The CDR3 loop reads CASSPLGQFDNEQFF. Here the CDR3 DNA reads TGTGCCAGCAGTCCACTTGGACAGTTCGACAATGAGCAGTTCTTC.

The rearrangement joins TRBV6-1 to TRBJ1-5; D call uncertain. V gave up 1 base and J gave up 2 bases, with 12 bases separating them. Germline values: CDR1 MNHNS, CDR2 SASEGT. The CDR3 loop spans 16 amino acids. CDR3 nucleotide sequence: TGTGCCAGCAGTGAAGAAGAGGGAGAAGGCAATCAGCCCCAGCATTTT. This gives the protein CASSEEEGEGNQPQHF.

This clone was detected once. The CDR3 DNA reads as TGCAGTGCTAGATTCGACAGGGCGCAGCCCCAGCATTTT. Its translation: CSARFDRAQPQHF. The gene calls are TRBV20-1 and TRBJ1-5; TRBD1 aligns across 7 bases. The junction had 5 bases not matched to a gene; V was cut back by 2 bases and J by 7 bases. The CDR3 contains 13 residues. Germline V gene sequence: CDR1 DFQATT, CDR2 SNEGSKA (reference sequence).

The rearrangement links TRBV27 to TRBJ2-5, with D perhaps assigned TRBD1 or TRBD2 (6 bases each). Germline assignment: CDR1 MNHEY and CDR2 SMNVEV (reference sequence). V was cut by 10 bases and J by 5 bases, with 20 bases left in between. The CDR3 is 14 residues long. The CDR3 region has the DNA TGTGCCATCCGGAGGGGGGTCGATCGCGAGACCCAGTACTTC. It codes for CAIRRGVDRETQYF.

This clone turned up a few times. The rearrangement joins TRBV10-3 to TRBJ1-2, with D possibly being TRBD1 (5 bases). CDR1 ENHRY and CDR2 SYGVKD come from the germline V gene. Between the trimmed V and J ends, which lost 0 bases and 6 bases, there was a span of 11 bases. The CDR3 covers 14 residues. This chain's CDR3 is CAISESSRDHGYTF. The CDR3 DNA reads as TGTGCCATCAGTGAGTCGAGTAGGGACCATGGCTACACCTTC.

This rearrangement joins TRBV6-6 to TRBJ2-1, with 11 bases aligning to TRBD2. The V gene's germline CDR1 is MNHNY and CDR2 SVGAGI (reference sequence). Unmatched junction bases numbered 9, after V lost 6 bases and J lost 5 bases. This CDR3 comprises 16 residues. In DNA form, the CDR3 reads TGTGCCAGCAGCCAACTAGCGGGAGCCCCCCACAATGAGCAGTTCTTC. Translated, it gives CASSQLAGAPHNEQFF.

J is TRBJ1-5 and V is TRBV20-1; possible D gene TRBD1, 6 bases. V gave up 5 bases and J gave up 6 bases, with 17 bases separating them. The CDR3 covers 14 residues. Germline-derived CDR1 and CDR2 are DFQATT and SNEGSKA (reference sequence). Here the CDR3 DNA reads TGCAGTGCTGTACGCGGACAGTGGATTCAGCCCCAGCATTTT. Protein: CSAVRGQWIQPQHF.

Worth noting for this clone: At one end, the junction sequence differs from germline, possibly due to a read error. V is TRBV12-3 or TRBV12-4 and J is TRBJ1-5; 7 nucleotides match TRBD1. This CDR3 region has 13 residues. In nucleotides, the CDR3 is TGTGCCAGCATCCAGGGGGGCAATCATCCCCAGCATTTT. Translated, it gives CASIQGGNHPQHF.

There are a few counts of this clone. The CDR3 DNA reads as TGTGCCAGCAGCCACACGGACACATTCTACGAGCAGTACTTC. Translated: CASSHTDTFYEQYF. The chain uses TRBV11-2 and TRBJ2-7, with a possible D match to TRBD1 (5 bases). The V and J ends lost 5 bases and 3 bases respectively, with 14 bases between them. The length of the CDR3 is 14 residues. Germline values: CDR1 SGHAT, CDR2 FQNNGV.

This clone was detected ten times or more. Other DNA sequences of this sample code for an identical CDR3. This chain joins TRBV3-1 and TRBJ1-2; D is undetermined. The CDR3 loop spans 13 amino acids. Trimming removed 4 bases from V and 5 bases from J, with 11 bases in between. CDR1 and CDR2 (germline): LGHDT, YNNKEL (reference sequence). The CDR3 loop reads CASSRGPVYGYTF. DNA of the CDR3: TGTGCCAGCAGCCGTGGACCGGTATATGGCTACACCTTC.

As for this clone: The junction shows a germline mismatch at one end, possibly a read error. This rearrangement joins TRBV10-2 to TRBJ2-3; a weak D match, TRBD2 (6 bases). The germline gives CDR1 WSHSY, CDR2 SAAADI. The CDR3 is made up of 16 amino acids. The CDR3 region has the DNA TGCGCCAGCAGGGGCTGGGGACTGGCGAACACAGATATGCAGTATTTT. Protein: CASRGWGLANTDMQYF.

By share, this clone counts as medium-sized. This rearrangement joins TRBV11-2 to TRBJ1-1; D is perhaps TRBD1 (6 bases). This CDR3 has 15 amino acids. In germline, CDR1 is SGHAT, CDR2 FQNNGV. The V and J ends lost 5 bases and 1 base respectively, with 14 bases between them. Here the CDR3 DNA reads TGTGCCAGCAGCCCCGGGGGAGGGGGGAACACTGAAGCTTTCTTT. Translating it yields CASSPGGGGNTEAFF.

There are a few counts of this clone. The gene calls are TRBV4-1 and TRBJ2-7; 9 bases fit TRBD1. CDR1 MGHRA and CDR2 YSYEKL come from the germline V gene. The V and J ends lost 4 bases and 4 bases, in that order; junction bases with no gene match: 11. The CDR3 totals 16 residues. CDR3 coding DNA: TGCGCCAGCAGCCGGGAGGAGGGACAGGGTTTTTACGAGCAGTACTTC. The encoded protein is CASSREEGQGFYEQYF.

The V and J genes are TRBV20-1 and TRBJ1-2, with D unclear. The CDR3 contains 14 residues. Trimming pared 0 bases from V and 2 bases from J, leaving 10 bases between. Per germline, CDR1 DFQATT and CDR2 SNEGSKA (reference sequence). The CDR3 reads CSARDRSRNYGYTF. The CDR3 DNA sequence: TGCAGTGCTAGAGATAGGAGTAGAAACTATGGCTACACCTTC.

The table lists this clone with many counts. The chain recombines TRBV16 with TRBJ2-5; D is ambiguous. The germline gives CDR1 KGHSY, CDR2 FQNENV. The CDR3 has 13 residues. Deletions cut 3 bases from V and 5 bases from J, with 10 bases between. In nucleotides, the CDR3 is TGTGCCAGCAGCCATGAAGCCGGGGAGACCCAGTACTTC. The encoded protein is CASSHEAGETQYF. The full variable domain, completed using reference TRBV16 and TRBJ2-5, is GEEVAQTPKHLVRGEGQKAKLYCAPIKGHSYVFWYQQVLKNEFKFLISFQNENVFDETGMPKERFSAKCLPNSPCSLEIQATKLEDSAVYFCASSHEAGETQYFGPGTRLLVL.

This clone was counted between two and nine times. The chain couples TRBV12-3 or TRBV12-4 to TRBJ2-7; D is unclear. V dropped 6 bases and J dropped 2 bases, with 11 bases sitting between them. CDR3 length equals 13 residues. In nucleotides, the CDR3 is TGTGCCAGCAGCCTAGGGCCGCCCTACGAGCAGTACTTC. It codes for CASSLGPPYEQYF.

This clone came up many times. The rearrangement uses TRBV4-2 and TRBJ2-1; D tentatively fits TRBD1 or TRBD2 (6 bases each). The V gene's germline CDR1 is LGHNA and CDR2 YNFKEQ. Trimming removed 1 base from V and 4 bases from J, with 14 bases in between. The CDR3 length is 16 residues. The CDR3 sequence is CASSQGGAGTYNEQFF. CDR3 DNA: TGTGCCAGCAGCCAAGGGGGCGCGGGGACATACAATGAGCAGTTCTTC.

This clone has at least ten counts. This chain links TRBV4-3 with TRBJ2-5; no reliable D call. The CDR3 covers 13 residues. The germline V and J ends were trimmed by 0 bases and 1 base, with 3 bases remaining between them. In germline, CDR1 is LGHNA, CDR2 YSLEER. CDR3 loop: CASSQELQETQYF. The DNA for the CDR3 is TGCGCCAGCAGCCAAGAGCTCCAAGAGACCCAGTACTTC.

This clone has a count of ten or more. The rearrangement uses TRBV20-1 and TRBJ2-1; D might be TRBD1 or TRBD2, each matching 6 bases. The CDR3 extends over 16 amino acids. V lost 0 bases to trimming and J lost 4 bases, with 16 bases between them. Germline V gene lookup returns CDR1 DFQATT and CDR2 SNEGSKA (reference sequence). CDR3 coding DNA: TGCAGTGCTAGAGATGGGGGGCGCAGACCATACAATGAGCAGTTCTTC. This translates into CSARDGGRRPYNEQFF.

The V and J genes are TRBV6-2 or TRBV6-3 and TRBJ2-3, with TRBD2 matching over 12 bases. From germline, CDR1 is MNHEY and CDR2 SVGEGT. The CDR3 extends over 18 amino acids. V was pared by 5 bases and J by 2 bases, with 11 bases of the junction left unmatched. DNA of the CDR3: TGTGCCAGCAGTCACTTCCGACTAGCGGGAGAGAACACAGATACGCAGTATTTT. Protein: CASSHFRLAGENTDTQYF.